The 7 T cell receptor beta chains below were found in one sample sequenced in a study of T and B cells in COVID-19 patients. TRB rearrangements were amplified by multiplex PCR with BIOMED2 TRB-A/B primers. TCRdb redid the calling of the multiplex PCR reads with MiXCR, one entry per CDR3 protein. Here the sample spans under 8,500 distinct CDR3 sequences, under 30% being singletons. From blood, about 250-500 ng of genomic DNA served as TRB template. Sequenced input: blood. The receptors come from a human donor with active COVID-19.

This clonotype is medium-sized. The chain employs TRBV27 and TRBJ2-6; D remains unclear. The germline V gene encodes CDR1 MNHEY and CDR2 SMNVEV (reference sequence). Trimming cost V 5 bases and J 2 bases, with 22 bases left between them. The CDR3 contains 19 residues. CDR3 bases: TGTGCCAGCAGTCCCGCGTTTCGTCCCGGGTCTACTGGGGCCAACGTCCTGACTTTC. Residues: CASSPAFRPGSTGANVLTF. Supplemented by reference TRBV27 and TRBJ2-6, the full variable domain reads EAQVTQNPRYLITVTGKKLTVTCSQNMNHEYMSWYRQDPGLGLRQIYYSMNVEVTDKGDVPEGYKVSRKEKRNFPLILESPSPNQTSLYFCASSPAFRPGSTGANVLTFGAGSRLTVL.

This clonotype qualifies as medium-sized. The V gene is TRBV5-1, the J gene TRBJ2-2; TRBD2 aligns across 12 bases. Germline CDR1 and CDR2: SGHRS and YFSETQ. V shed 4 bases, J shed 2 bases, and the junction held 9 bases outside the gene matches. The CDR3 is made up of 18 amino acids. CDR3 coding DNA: TGCGCCAGCAGCAACTCGACTAGCGGGGGCACTAACACCGGGGAGCTGTTTTTT. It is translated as CASSNSTSGGTNTGELFF.

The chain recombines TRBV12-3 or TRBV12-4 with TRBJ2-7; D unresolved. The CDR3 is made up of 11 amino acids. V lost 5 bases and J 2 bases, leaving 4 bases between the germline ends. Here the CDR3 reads CASSPAYEQYV. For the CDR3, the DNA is TGTGCCAGCAGTCCAGCCTACGAGCAGTACGTC.

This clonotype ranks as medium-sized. CDR3 amino acids: CSVLGTDRSYNEQFF. In nucleotides, the CDR3 is TGCAGCGTTCTCGGTACAGACCGTTCCTACAATGAGCAGTTCTTC. The genes are TRBV29-1 and TRBJ2-1; unclear D gene. This CDR3 comprises 15 residues. Germline lookup yields CDR1 SQVTM and CDR2 ANQGSEA. Trimming took off 5 bases at V and 1 base at J, with 15 bases between the two ends.

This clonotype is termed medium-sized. The CDR3 is CASSPQGENSPLHF. Written as DNA, the CDR3 is TGTGCCAGCTCACCACAGGGGGAGAATTCACCCCTCCACTTT. The chain recombines TRBV18 with TRBJ1-6; the D gene is possibly TRBD1 (6 bases). V dropped 1 base and J dropped 7 bases, with 8 bases sitting between them. Germline CDR1 reads KGHSH; CDR2 reads LQKENI. The CDR3 runs to 14 residues.

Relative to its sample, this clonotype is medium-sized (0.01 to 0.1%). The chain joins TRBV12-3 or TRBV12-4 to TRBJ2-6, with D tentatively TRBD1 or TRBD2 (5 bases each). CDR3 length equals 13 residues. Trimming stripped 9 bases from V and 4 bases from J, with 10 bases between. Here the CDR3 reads CASEGSGANVLTF. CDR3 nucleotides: TGTGCCAGTGAGGGGTCAGGGGCCAACGTCCTGACTTTC.

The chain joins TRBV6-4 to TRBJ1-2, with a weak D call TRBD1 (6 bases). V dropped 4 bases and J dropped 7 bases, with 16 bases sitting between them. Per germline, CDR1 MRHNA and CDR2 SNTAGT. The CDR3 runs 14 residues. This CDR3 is CASSGEQGRGGYTF. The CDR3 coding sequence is TGTGCCAGCAGTGGAGAACAGGGAAGAGGTGGCTACACCTTC.